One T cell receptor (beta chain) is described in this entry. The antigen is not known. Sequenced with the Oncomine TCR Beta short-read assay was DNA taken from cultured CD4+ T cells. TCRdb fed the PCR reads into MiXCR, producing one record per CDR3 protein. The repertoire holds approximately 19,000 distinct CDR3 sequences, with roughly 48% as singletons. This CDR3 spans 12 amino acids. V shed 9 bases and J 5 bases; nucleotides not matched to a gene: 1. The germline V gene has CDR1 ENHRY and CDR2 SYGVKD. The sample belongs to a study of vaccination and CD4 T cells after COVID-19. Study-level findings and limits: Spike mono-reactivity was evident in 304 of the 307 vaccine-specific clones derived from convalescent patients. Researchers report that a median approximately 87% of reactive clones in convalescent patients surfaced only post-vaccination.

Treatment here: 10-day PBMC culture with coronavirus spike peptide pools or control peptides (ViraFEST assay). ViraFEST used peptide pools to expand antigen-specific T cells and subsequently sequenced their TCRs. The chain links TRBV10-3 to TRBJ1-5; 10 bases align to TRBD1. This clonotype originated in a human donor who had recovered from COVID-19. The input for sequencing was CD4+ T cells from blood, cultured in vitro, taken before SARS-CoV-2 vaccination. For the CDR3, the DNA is TGTGCCATTGGGACAGGGGATCAGCCCCAGCATTTT. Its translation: CAIGTGDQPQHF.